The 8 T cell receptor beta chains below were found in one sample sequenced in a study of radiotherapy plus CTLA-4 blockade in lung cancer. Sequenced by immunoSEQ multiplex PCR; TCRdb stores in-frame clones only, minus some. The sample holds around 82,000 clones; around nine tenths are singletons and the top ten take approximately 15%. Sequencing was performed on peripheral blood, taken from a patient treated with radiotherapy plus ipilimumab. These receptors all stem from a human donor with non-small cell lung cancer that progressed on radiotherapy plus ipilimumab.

CDR3 DNA: TGTGCCAGCAGCTTTGGGACAGGGTTCACAGATACGCAGTATTTT. This codes for CASSFGTGFTDTQYF. The gene calls are TRBV5-4 and TRBJ2-3; 9 bases are a match to TRBD1. Trimming cost V 2 bases and J 2 bases; bases outside gene matches: 3. CDR1 and CDR2 (germline): SGHNT, YYREEE (reference sequence). CDR3 length: 15 residues.

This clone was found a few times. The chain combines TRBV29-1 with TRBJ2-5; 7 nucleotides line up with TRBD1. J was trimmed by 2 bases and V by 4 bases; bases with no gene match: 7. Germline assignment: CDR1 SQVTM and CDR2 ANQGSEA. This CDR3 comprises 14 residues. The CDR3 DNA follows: TGCAGCGTTGGGTTTTCGACAGGGCAAGAGACCCAGTACTTC. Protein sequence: CSVGFSTGQETQYF.

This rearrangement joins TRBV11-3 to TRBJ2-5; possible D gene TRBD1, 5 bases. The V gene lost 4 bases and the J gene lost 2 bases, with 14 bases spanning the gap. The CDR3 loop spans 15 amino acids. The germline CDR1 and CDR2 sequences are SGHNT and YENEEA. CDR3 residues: CASSSNLWTQETQYF. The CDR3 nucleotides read TGTGCCAGCAGCTCCAACCTATGGACACAAGAGACCCAGTACTTC. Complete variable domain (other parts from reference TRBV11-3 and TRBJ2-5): EAGVVQSPRYKIIEKKQPVAFWCNPISGHNTLYWYLQNLGQGPELLIRYENEEAVDDSQLPKDRFSAERLKGVDSTLKIQPAELGDSAVYLCASSSNLWTQETQYFGPGTRLLVL.

The CDR3 DNA follows: TGTGCCAGCAGTTTGGACACGAACACTGAAGCTTTCTTT. Translation: CASSLDTNTEAFF. This sequence joins TRBV27 and TRBJ1-1; possibly TRBD1 for D (5 bases). This CDR3 comprises 13 residues. CDR1 MNHEY and CDR2 SMNVEV come from the germline V gene (reference sequence). V was cut by 3 bases and J by 1 base, with 6 bases left in between.

DNA of the CDR3: TGCAGCGTTGCTAGCGGGAGGTACACCTCCTACGAGCAGTACTTC. Translation: CSVASGRYTSYEQYF. The genes are TRBV29-1 and TRBJ2-7, with TRBD2 identical over 11 bases. V trimming: 4 bases; J trimming: 0 bases; junction bases outside the gene matches: 5. Germline V gene lookup returns CDR1 SQVTM and CDR2 ANQGSEA. This CDR3 region has 15 residues.

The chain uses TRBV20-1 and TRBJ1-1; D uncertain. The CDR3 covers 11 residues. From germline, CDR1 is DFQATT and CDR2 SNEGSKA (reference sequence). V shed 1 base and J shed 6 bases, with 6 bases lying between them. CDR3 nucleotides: TGCAGTGCTAGAGCGGCAGCTGAAGCTTTCTTT. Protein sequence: CSARAAAEAFF.

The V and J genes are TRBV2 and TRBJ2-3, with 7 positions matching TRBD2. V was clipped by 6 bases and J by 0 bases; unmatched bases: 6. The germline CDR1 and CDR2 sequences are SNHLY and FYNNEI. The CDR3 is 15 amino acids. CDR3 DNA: TGTGCCAGCAGCCTTTCCGGGGGGAGCACAGATACGCAGTATTTT. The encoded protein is CASSLSGGSTDTQYF.

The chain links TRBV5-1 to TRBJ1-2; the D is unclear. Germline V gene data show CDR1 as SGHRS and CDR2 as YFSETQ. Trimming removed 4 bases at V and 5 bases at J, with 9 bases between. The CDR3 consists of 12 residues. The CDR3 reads CASSPDGYGYTF. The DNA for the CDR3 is TGCGCCAGCAGCCCGGACGGGTATGGCTACACCTTC. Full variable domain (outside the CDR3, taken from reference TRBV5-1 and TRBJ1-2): KAGVTQTPRYLIKTRGQQVTLSCSPISGHRSVSWYQQTPGQGLQFLFEYFSETQRNKGNFPGRFSGRQFSNSRSEMNVSTLELGDSALYLCASSPDGYGYTFGSGTRLTVV.